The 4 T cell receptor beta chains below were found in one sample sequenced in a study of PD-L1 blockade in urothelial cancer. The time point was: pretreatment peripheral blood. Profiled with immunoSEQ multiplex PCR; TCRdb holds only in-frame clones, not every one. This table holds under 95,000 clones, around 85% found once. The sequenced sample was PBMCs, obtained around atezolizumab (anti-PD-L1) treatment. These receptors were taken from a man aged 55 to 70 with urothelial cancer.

The CDR3 loop reads CASGGGTIPYEQYF. The DNA for the CDR3 is TGTGCCAGCGGAGGGGGGACTATCCCCTACGAGCAGTACTTC. The chain links TRBV9 to TRBJ2-7; TRBD2 is a possible D gene (7 bases). Germline values: CDR1 SGDLS, CDR2 YYNGEE. The CDR3 length is 14 residues. The V end was cut by 7 bases, the J end by 2 bases, with 16 bases between.

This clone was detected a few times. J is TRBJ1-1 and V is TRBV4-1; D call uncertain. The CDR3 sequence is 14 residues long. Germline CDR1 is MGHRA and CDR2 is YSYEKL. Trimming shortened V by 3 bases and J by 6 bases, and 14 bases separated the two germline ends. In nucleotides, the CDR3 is TGCGCCAGCAGCCAGATTACTGAGGGCGCTGAAGCTTTCTTT. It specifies CASSQITEGAEAFF.

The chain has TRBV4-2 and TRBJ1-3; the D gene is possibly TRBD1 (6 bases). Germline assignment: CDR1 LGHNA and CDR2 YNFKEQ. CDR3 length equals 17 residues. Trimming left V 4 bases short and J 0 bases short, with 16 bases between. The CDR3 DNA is TGTGCCAGCAGCCTCGACAGGCCCTACCACTCTGGAAACACCATATATTTT. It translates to CASSLDRPYHSGNTIYF.

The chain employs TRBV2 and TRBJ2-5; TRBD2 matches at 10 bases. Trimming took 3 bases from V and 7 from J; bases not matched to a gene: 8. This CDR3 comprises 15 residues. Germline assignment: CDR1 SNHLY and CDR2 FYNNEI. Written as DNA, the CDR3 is TGTGCCAGCAGTGACCAAGCGGGGGGGCCGGGGACCCAGTACTTC. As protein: CASSDQAGGPGTQYF.